These 21 T cell receptor beta chains share one sample of origin, sequenced in a study of T cell repertoires in cytomegalovirus infection. TCRdb re-analysed the reads in MiXCR, keeping a single row per CDR3 protein. In the table there are some 800,000 distinct CDR3 sequences, almost 30% of which are singletons. No cognate antigen is known for these TCRs. The sequencing here drew on cultured CD8+ T cells from PBMCs, taken from culture after CMV antigen stimulation. These receptors were obtained from a human donor in good health (CMV status not recorded). Some clones in this sample may be carry-over from other donors' samples.

This clonotype was detected only a few times. This chain uses TRBV19 with TRBJ1-1, with D uncertain. V dropped 3 bases and J dropped 6 bases, with 20 bases sitting between them. Germline lookup yields CDR1 LNHDA and CDR2 SQIVND (reference sequence). This CDR3 contains 16 residues. Here the CDR3 reads CASSIRGNPTSPEAFF. CDR3 DNA: TGTGCCAGTAGTATCCGCGGGAACCCAACCTCACCTGAAGCTTTCTTT. The full variable domain, rest sourced from reference TRBV19 and TRBJ1-1, is DGGITQSPKYLFRKEGQNVTLSCEQNLNHDAMYWYRQDPGQGLRLIYYSQIVNDFQKGDIAEGYSVSREKKESFPLTVTSAQKNPTAFYLCASSIRGNPTSPEAFFGQGTRLTVV.

The J gene is TRBJ2-7, the V gene TRBV10-3; no clear D. Trimming pared 3 bases from V and 2 bases from J, leaving 8 bases between. In germline, CDR1 is ENHRY, CDR2 SYGVKD. This CDR3 has 13 amino acids. CDR3 in DNA: TGTGCCATCAGTGAAGACGCTCCCTACGAGCAGTACGTC. Translated, it gives CAISEDAPYEQYV.

The V gene is TRBV24-1, the J gene TRBJ1-1; a weak D match, TRBD1 (6 bases). Trimming cost V 1 base and J 10 bases, with 15 bases left between them. This CDR3 is built from 14 residues. The germline CDR1 and CDR2 sequences are KGHDR and SFDVKD. The CDR3 DNA reads TGTGCCACCAGTGATTTTTCCGGGACATCAGGAGCTTTCTTT. Encoded protein: CATSDFSGTSGAFF.

This clonotype showed up just a few times. The chain links TRBV12-5 to TRBJ2-5; 7 bases line up with TRBD1. Per germline, CDR1 LGHNT and CDR2 FRNRAP. With V trimmed by 2 bases and J by 3 bases, 15 bases remained unmatched. This CDR3 region has 18 residues. CDR3 DNA: TGTGCTAGTGGTTTGACGTTGCACGACAGGGATGGCAAAGAGACCCAGTACTTC. Protein product: CASGLTLHDRDGKETQYF. The variable domain in full, with the rest retrieved from reference TRBV12-5 and TRBJ2-5, is DARVTQTPRHKVTEMGQEVTMRCQPILGHNTVFWYRQTMMQGLELLAYFRNRAPLDDSGMPKDRFSAEMPDATLATLKIQPSEPRDSAVYFCASGLTLHDRDGKETQYFGPGTRLLVL.

The chain carries TRBV7-8 and TRBJ1-1; tentatively, D is TRBD1 (5 bases). The CDR3 loop spans 15 amino acids. The ends were cut back, 1 base at V and 1 base at J, with 10 bases in the middle. Germline values: CDR1 SGHVS, CDR2 FQNEAQ. This chain's CDR3 is CASSLVGGKNTEAFF. Written as DNA, the CDR3 is TGTGCCAGCAGCTTAGTTGGGGGGAAGAACACTGAAGCTTTCTTT.

V gene TRBV5-5 combines with J gene TRBJ1-2; 8 bases match TRBD1. This CDR3 is built from 15 residues. Per germline, CDR1 SGHKS and CDR2 YYEKEE (reference sequence). The J segment lost 2 bases and the V segment lost 0 bases, leaving 3 bases of the junction unmatched. For the CDR3, the DNA is TGTGCCAGCAGCTTGGATCAGGGGGCGAACTATGGCTACACCTTC. It encodes CASSLDQGANYGYTF.

This clonotype was picked up many times. CDR3 nucleotide sequence: TGTGCCAGCAGCTTCACCCTAGCGGGGGGCACAGATACGCAGTATTTT. This translates into CASSFTLAGGTDTQYF. The V gene is TRBV7-6, the J gene TRBJ2-3; 10 bases are a match to TRBD2. Germline V CDR1 and CDR2: SGHVS, FNYEAQ. The junction had 4 bases not matched to a gene; V was cut back by 3 bases and J by 1 base. The CDR3 covers 16 residues.

CDR3 protein: CASSPGGWDNSPLHF. In DNA, the CDR3 is TGTGCCAGCAGCCCTGGGGGTTGGGATAATTCACCCCTCCACTTT. The chain joins TRBV7-6 to TRBJ1-6; a possible D gene is TRBD1 (5 bases). The CDR3 has 15 amino acids. V lost 5 bases and J lost 5, with 13 bases in between. Germline V gene sequence: CDR1 SGHVS, CDR2 FNYEAQ.

The chain couples TRBV19 to TRBJ1-1; D uncertain. This CDR3 is built from 17 residues. The V gene's germline CDR1 is LNHDA and CDR2 SQIVND (reference sequence). The V and J ends lost 1 base and 0 bases respectively, with 15 bases between them. For the CDR3, the DNA is TGTGCCAGTAGTATAGTTGCGGGGAGAGTTATGAACACTGAAGCTTTCTTT. It encodes CASSIVAGRVMNTEAFF. Variable domain in full (rest from reference TRBV19 and TRBJ1-1): DGGITQSPKYLFRKEGQNVTLSCEQNLNHDAMYWYRQDPGQGLRLIYYSQIVNDFQKGDIAEGYSVSREKKESFPLTVTSAQKNPTAFYLCASSIVAGRVMNTEAFFGQGTRLTVV.

This clonotype occurred a few times. V gene TRBV7-8 combines with J gene TRBJ1-2, with TRBD1 as a possible D gene (6 bases). CDR1 is SGHVS, CDR2 FQNEAQ, per germline. This CDR3 spans 16 amino acids. Trimming removed 2 bases from V and 2 bases from J, with 15 bases in between. The CDR3 nucleotides read TGTGCCAGCAGCTTAAGGGATGGGGGGCCGAACTATGGCTACACCTTC. It specifies CASSLRDGGPNYGYTF.

Regarding this clonotype: A much larger clone differs by one base, so this may be a read error. The CDR3 is CASSLGGGHTEAYF. CDR3 in DNA: TGTGCCAGCAGTCTCGGGGGTGGTCACACTGAAGCTTACTTT. The chain combines TRBV27 with TRBJ1-1; D might be TRBD1 (5 bases). Germline CDR1 is MNHEY and CDR2 is SMNVEV (reference sequence). The CDR3 covers 14 residues.

This clonotype was seen a handful of times. The chain recombines TRBV6-2 or TRBV6-3 with TRBJ2-2; TRBD2 agrees at 8 bases. Germline-derived CDR1 and CDR2 are MNHEY and SVGEGT. The J segment lost 4 bases and the V segment lost 6 bases, leaving 7 bases of the junction unmatched. The CDR3 covers 15 residues. The DNA for the CDR3 is TGTGCCAGCAGGGCCCACGGGGGGGCCACCGGGGAGCTGTTTTTT. As protein: CASRAHGGATGELFF.

Only a few counts were recorded for this clonotype. The chain combines TRBV7-9 with TRBJ2-3; D gene uncertain. The CDR3 contains 14 residues. The germline CDR1 and CDR2 sequences are SEHNR and FQNEAQ (reference sequence). V gave up 1 base and J gave up 3 bases, with 8 bases separating them. The CDR3 loop is CASSLEVETDTQYF. The DNA of the CDR3 is TGTGCCAGCAGCTTAGAGGTAGAAACAGATACGCAGTATTTT.

The chain combines TRBV7-9 with TRBJ1-1; 7 nucleotides match TRBD1. V shed 6 bases, J shed 3 bases, and the junction held 7 bases outside the gene matches. CDR1 SEHNR and CDR2 FQNEAQ come from the germline V gene (reference sequence). This CDR3 has 14 amino acids. CDR3 nucleotides: TGTGCCAGCAGTCAAGGGGGCTGGGACACTGAAGCTTTCTTT. The encoded protein is CASSQGGWDTEAFF.

With regard to this clonotype: One end of the junction does not line up with germline, which may come from a read error. The chain has TRBV7-7 and TRBJ2-1, with D possibly being TRBD1 or TRBD2 (5 bases each). Germline V CDR1 and CDR2: SSHAT, FNYEAQ (reference sequence). The CDR3 has 15 amino acids. The chain's CDR3 is CASSLGARGDHEQFF. The CDR3 DNA reads TGTGCTAGCAGCCTAGGGGCAAGAGGGGACCATGAGCAGTTCTTC.

The V and J genes are TRBV7-2 and TRBJ2-7; D is ambiguous. Trimming left V 4 bases short and J 6 bases short, with 10 bases between. This CDR3 is 12 amino acids long. Germline CDR1 reads SGHTA; CDR2 reads FQGNSA. DNA for the CDR3: TGTGCCAGCAGCTATTACGGGCGCGAGCAGTACTTC. Its protein is CASSYYGREQYF.

CDR3 nucleotides: TGTGCCAGCAGCTCACAACAGGGCCCGGGTGGCTACACCTTC. It specifies CASSSQQGPGGYTF. This chain links TRBV7-6 with TRBJ1-2; TRBD1 is a possible D gene (6 bases). In germline, CDR1 is SGHVS, CDR2 FNYEAQ. The CDR3 has 14 residues. Trimming removed 4 bases from V and 7 bases from J, with 16 bases in between. Full variable domain (missing parts from reference TRBV7-6 and TRBJ1-2): GAGVSQSPRYKVTKRGQDVALRCDPISGHVSLYWYRQALGQGPEFLTYFNYEAQQDKSGLPNDRFSAERPEGSISTLTIQRTEQRDSAMYRCASSSQQGPGGYTFGSGTRLTVV.

This clonotype was found a few times. V usage is TRBV7-2 and J usage is TRBJ1-4; D unresolved. Trimming stripped 4 bases from V and 8 bases from J, with 11 bases between. There are 13 residues in the CDR3. CDR1 and CDR2 (germline): SGHTA, FQGNSA. The CDR3: CASSSWEEEKLFF. CDR3 DNA: TGTGCCAGCAGCTCTTGGGAGGAAGAAAAACTGTTTTTT.

This clonotype was recorded at least ten times. The J gene is TRBJ1-1, the V gene TRBV6-6, with D possibly TRBD1 on 6 matching bases. CDR1 MNHNY and CDR2 SVGAGI come from the germline V gene (reference sequence). The CDR3 covers 15 residues. V dropped 3 bases and J dropped 1 base, with 12 bases sitting between them. The CDR3 DNA sequence: TGTGCCAGCAGTTATTACAGGGATTGGAACACTGAAGCTTTCTTT. This translates into CASSYYRDWNTEAFF.

The rearrangement uses TRBV15 and TRBJ2-3; D perhaps matches TRBD2 (5 bases). The V end was cut by 5 bases, the J end by 1 base, with 16 bases between. The CDR3 length is 16 residues. CDR1 LNHNV and CDR2 YYDKDF come from the germline V gene (reference sequence). In DNA, the CDR3 is TGTGCCACCAGCGTCGAGGGTCTACGGGGCACAGATACGCAGTATTTT. Its translation is CATSVEGLRGTDTQYF.

The CDR3, as DNA: TGTGCCAGTAGTATAACCCTGGGGGGCTACCGGACCAAAAACATTCAGTACTTC. Its translation: CASSITLGGYRTKNIQYF. The gene calls are TRBV19 and TRBJ2-4; D possibly matches TRBD1 or TRBD2 (6 bases each). The ends were cut back, 2 bases at V and 2 bases at J, with 19 bases in the middle. The CDR3 sequence is 18 residues long. Germline lookup yields CDR1 LNHDA and CDR2 SQIVND (reference sequence).